The 21 T cell receptor beta chains presented below share a single source sample, sequenced in a study of T-cell memory formation after mild COVID-19. TCRdb itself ran the 5' RACE reads through MiXCR, one entry per CDR3 protein. This sample has 120,000 to 150,000 distinct CDR3 sequences; 14% occur once, and the top ten carry about 29%. The sequenced material came from PBMCs or a T cell subset sorted from them (not recorded which). The receptors here all came from an adult woman who had mild COVID-19 (a few samples of this study predate the infection). Cell type and time point are not known.

This clonotype was seen a few times. The chain recombines TRBV4-1 with TRBJ2-3, with a tentative D call TRBD2 (6 bases). V lost 0 bases, J lost 0 bases, and 10 bases lay in between. The CDR3 loop spans 16 amino acids. The V gene's germline CDR1 is MGHRA and CDR2 YSYEKL. Here the CDR3 reads CASSQDQSGSTDTQYF. Here the CDR3 DNA reads TGCGCCAGCAGCCAAGACCAAAGCGGGAGCACAGATACGCAGTATTTT.

This clonotype was observed a handful of times. The chain uses TRBV11-2 and TRBJ2-3; 11 positions agree with TRBD2. The ends lost 3 bases at V and 1 base at J; junction bases unmatched: 9. The germline V gene has CDR1 SGHAT and CDR2 FQNNGV. The CDR3 spans 18 residues. CDR3 region: CASSLFVLAGGGTDTQYF. CDR3 DNA sequence: TGTGCCAGCAGCTTGTTCGTGCTAGCGGGGGGCGGCACAGATACGCAGTATTTT. Full variable domain (remainder filled in from reference TRBV11-2 and TRBJ2-3): EAGVAQSPRYKIIEKRQSVAFWCNPISGHATLYWYQQILGQGPKLLIQFQNNGVVDDSQLPKDRFSAERLKGVDSTLKIQPAKLEDSAVYLCASSLFVLAGGGTDTQYFGPGTRLTVL.

CDR3 residues: CASSVAGISYEQYF. In DNA form, the CDR3 reads TGTGCCAGCTCCGTAGCGGGCATCTCCTACGAGCAGTACTTC. The chain carries TRBV13 and TRBJ2-7; 7 nucleotides align to TRBD2. Germline assignment: CDR1 PRHDT and CDR2 FYEKMQ (reference sequence). The V and J ends lost 8 bases and 0 bases, in that order; junction bases with no gene match: 7. This CDR3 is built from 14 residues.

This clonotype was detected a few times. The chain combines TRBV24-1 with TRBJ2-5, with 8 bases identical to TRBD2. The CDR3 runs to 16 residues. Germline V lookup: CDR1 KGHDR, CDR2 SFDVKD. J gave up 1 base and V 0 bases, and 3 bases lay outside the gene matches. The CDR3 spells CATSDLTSGFQETQYF. The DNA of the CDR3 is TGTGCCACCAGTGATTTGACTAGCGGCTTCCAAGAGACCCAGTACTTC.

This clonotype was seen only a few times. The CDR3 sequence is CSASPESFLVPSGDNEQFF. For the CDR3, the DNA is TGCAGTGCTAGCCCGGAGTCTTTTTTAGTGCCCTCCGGAGACAATGAGCAGTTCTTC. The V and J genes are TRBV20-1 and TRBJ2-1; D remains unclear. V dropped 3 bases and J dropped 5 bases, with 29 bases sitting between them. The CDR3 has 19 amino acids. The V gene's germline CDR1 is DFQATT and CDR2 SNEGSKA (reference sequence).

There are a few counts of this clonotype. V gene TRBV6-1 combines with J gene TRBJ1-5; maybe TRBD1 (6 bases). The V gene's germline CDR1 is MNHNS and CDR2 SASEGT. The CDR3 length is 16 residues. Trimming took off 3 bases at V and 4 bases at J, with 16 bases between the two ends. The CDR3 DNA reads TGTGCCAGCAGTGACCCTTTCGTCAGGGGAAATCAGCCCCAGCATTTT. Residues: CASSDPFVRGNQPQHF.

There are many counts of this clonotype. The rearrangement links TRBV5-1 to TRBJ1-1, with TRBD1 identical over 7 bases. This CDR3 is built from 15 residues. V lost 0 bases and J lost 2; bases outside the gene matches: 4. Per germline, CDR1 SGHRS and CDR2 YFSETQ. The CDR3, as DNA: TGCGCCAGCAGCTTGGGACAGGGATTAAACACTGAAGCTTTCTTT. Its translation is CASSLGQGLNTEAFF.

This clonotype has a handful of counts. This chain connects TRBV20-1 to TRBJ2-1; TRBD2 aligns across 8 bases. Germline V gives CDR1 DFQATT, CDR2 SNEGSKA (reference sequence). Trimming cost V 6 bases and J 6 bases; bases outside gene matches: 10. The CDR3 runs to 14 residues. DNA of the CDR3: TGCAGTGCCCACCTCGGACTAGCTTCCAATGAGCAGTTCTTC. Encoded protein: CSAHLGLASNEQFF.

V and J are TRBV5-6 and TRBJ2-1; tentatively, D is TRBD1 or TRBD2 (6 bases each). V lost 0 bases, J lost 0 bases, and 13 bases lay in between. The CDR3 length is 17 residues. The germline V gene encodes CDR1 SGHDT and CDR2 YYEEEE. The CDR3 DNA sequence: TGTGCCAGCAGCTTGGCCGCCGGGGGCTACTCCTACAATGAGCAGTTCTTC. Residues: CASSLAAGGYSYNEQFF.

This clonotype was picked up a small number of times. The rearrangement links TRBV6-5 to TRBJ1-2; no definite D call. The CDR3 has 15 amino acids. Germline V gene lookup returns CDR1 MNHEY and CDR2 SVGAGI. Between the trimmed V and J ends, which lost 5 bases and 0 bases, there was a span of 13 bases. CDR3 loop: CASSPLVGTNYGYTF. The CDR3 nucleotides read TGTGCCAGCAGTCCCCTTGTGGGAACTAACTATGGCTACACCTTC.

This sequence joins TRBV3-1 and TRBJ2-1; 7 bases map to TRBD1. This CDR3 has 15 amino acids. In germline, CDR1 is LGHDT, CDR2 YNNKEL (reference sequence). J gave up 4 bases and V 3 bases, and 6 bases lay outside the gene matches. CDR3 DNA sequence: TGTGCCAGCAGCCACACAGGGGATCATTACAATGAGCAGTTCTTC. Translation: CASSHTGDHYNEQFF.

Only a few counts were recorded for this clonotype. The V call is TRBV7-9, the J call TRBJ1-1, with TRBD1 identical over 7 bases. Looked up from germline, CDR1 is SEHNR and CDR2 is FQNEAQ (reference sequence). The CDR3 is 16 amino acids. V dropped 5 bases and J dropped 9; count of bases not matched to a gene: 18. Written as DNA, the CDR3 is TGTGCCAGCAGCCCCCCTGTGGGACAGTATTACGGGCAAGCTTTCTTT. Amino acids: CASSPPVGQYYGQAFF.

This clonotype was picked up one time. The V gene is TRBV12-3 or TRBV12-4, the J gene TRBJ1-1, with D unresolved. Trimming removed 7 bases at V and 8 bases at J, with 20 bases between. The CDR3 sequence is 14 residues long. This chain's CDR3 is CASTLRSAGEEAFF. CDR3 DNA sequence: TGTGCCAGCACCCTTAGGAGTGCGGGAGAGGAAGCTTTCTTT.

A few counts support this clonotype. The genes are TRBV4-1 and TRBJ1-4; 7 bases line up with TRBD1. Germline V gives CDR1 MGHRA, CDR2 YSYEKL. The CDR3 length is 15 residues. Unmatched junction bases numbered 4, after V lost 3 bases and J lost 3 bases. This CDR3 is CASSHPDRANEKLFF. The CDR3 coding sequence is TGCGCCAGCAGCCATCCCGACAGGGCTAATGAAAAACTGTTTTTT.

This clonotype came up once. V gene TRBV5-1 combines with J gene TRBJ1-1; the D is unclear. The V gene's germline CDR1 is SGHRS and CDR2 YFSETQ. The V and J ends lost 3 bases and 3 bases respectively, with 15 bases between them. The CDR3 is 15 residues long. The CDR3 spells CASSSPGESDTEAFF. The CDR3 nucleotides read TGCGCCAGCAGCTCGCCGGGTGAGTCCGACACTGAAGCTTTCTTT. Together with reference TRBV5-1 and TRBJ1-1, the CDR3 gives the full variable domain: KAGVTQTPRYLIKTRGQQVTLSCSPISGHRSVSWYQQTPGQGLQFLFEYFSETQRNKGNFPGRFSGRQFSNSRSEMNVSTLELGDSALYLCASSSPGESDTEAFFGQGTRLTVV.

V usage is TRBV24-1 and J usage is TRBJ2-1; TRBD1 aligns across 8 bases. CDR1 and CDR2 (germline): KGHDR, SFDVKD. V lost 7 bases to trimming and J lost 7 bases; unmatched junction nucleotides: 14. This CDR3 has 16 residues. In nucleotides, the CDR3 is TGTGCCACCAGCGGGCCCGGGACAGGAACGGCAAATGAGCAGTTCTTC. Protein sequence: CATSGPGTGTANEQFF.

This clonotype was detected a few times. The chain links TRBV20-1 to TRBJ1-1, with no clear D. There are 11 residues in the CDR3. V shed 6 bases and J shed 1 base, with 6 bases lying between them. The germline gives CDR1 DFQATT, CDR2 SNEGSKA (reference sequence). Here the CDR3 DNA reads TGCAGTGCAATAGAGAACACTGAAGCTTTCTTT. Translation gives CSAIENTEAFF.

Concerning this clonotype itself: An end of the junction does not agree with germline; a read error may underlie this. J is TRBJ2-5 and V is TRBV7-7; D not resolved. Germline V CDR1 and CDR2: SSHAT, FNYEAQ (reference sequence). This CDR3 contains 13 residues. CDR3 residues: CASSSGSQETQYF. Here the CDR3 DNA reads TGTGCTAGCAGCTCCGGGTCCCAAGAGACCCAGTACTTC. The full variable domain, its missing parts supplied by reference TRBV7-7 and TRBJ2-5, is GAGVSQSPRYKVTKRGQDVTLRCDPISSHATLYWYQQALGQGPEFLTYFNYEAQPDKSGLPSDRFSAERPEGSISTLTIQRTEQRDSAMYRCASSSGSQETQYFGPGTRLLVL.

The sample holds a few counts of this clonotype. This sequence joins TRBV4-1 and TRBJ1-1; perhaps TRBD1 as D (5 bases). V shed 4 bases and J shed 0 bases, with 9 bases lying between them. Germline V gene lookup returns CDR1 MGHRA and CDR2 YSYEKL. This CDR3 has 14 amino acids. The CDR3 spells CASSPGVMNTEAFF. The CDR3, as DNA: TGCGCCAGCAGCCCGGGGGTAATGAACACTGAAGCTTTCTTT.

About this clonotype: One end of the junction is discordant with germline, which a read error may explain. The chain uses TRBV7-3 and TRBJ2-3; D possibly matches TRBD1 or TRBD2 (5 bases each). The CDR3 runs 15 residues. From germline, CDR1 is SGHTA and CDR2 FQGTGA. As DNA, the CDR3 is TGTGCCAGCAGCAGGGACGGAGCAAGCATAGATACGCAGTATTTT. It yields the protein CASSRDGASIDTQYF.

This clonotype was observed a few times. This chain joins TRBV29-1 and TRBJ2-1; no clear D. Germline lookup yields CDR1 SQVTM and CDR2 ANQGSEA. The V end was cut by 0 bases, the J end by 6 bases, with 12 bases between. The length of the CDR3 is 14 residues. The CDR3: CSVEDKGRSNEQFF. In nucleotides, the CDR3 is TGCAGCGTTGAAGATAAAGGGCGGAGCAATGAGCAGTTCTTC.